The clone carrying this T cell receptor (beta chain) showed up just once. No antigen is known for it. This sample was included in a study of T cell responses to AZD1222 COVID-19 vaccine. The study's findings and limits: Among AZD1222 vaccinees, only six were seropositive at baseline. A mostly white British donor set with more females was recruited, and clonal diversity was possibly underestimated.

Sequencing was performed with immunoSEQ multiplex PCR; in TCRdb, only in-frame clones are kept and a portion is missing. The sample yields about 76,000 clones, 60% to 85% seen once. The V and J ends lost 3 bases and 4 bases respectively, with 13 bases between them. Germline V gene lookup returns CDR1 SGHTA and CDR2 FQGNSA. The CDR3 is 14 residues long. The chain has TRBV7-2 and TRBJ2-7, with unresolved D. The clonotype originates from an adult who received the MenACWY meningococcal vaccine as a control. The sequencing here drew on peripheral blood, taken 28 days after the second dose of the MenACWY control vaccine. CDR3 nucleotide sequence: TGTGCCAGCAGCTTTCCGGGTAGAGGTTACGAGCAGTACTTC. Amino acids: CASSFPGRGYEQYF.